This T cell receptor (beta chain) was observed in a study of T cell changes during pregnancy in multiple sclerosis. TCRdb's table, derived via immunoSEQ multiplex PCR, lists solely in-frame clones and lacks some. This table has around 55,000 clones, just over 90% appearing once. This CDR3 has 14 residues. Germline CDR1 is LGHNA and CDR2 is YSLEER. V lost 1 base to trimming and J lost 2 bases, with 8 bases between them. The TCR comes from a female donor with multiple sclerosis, enrolled in a pregnancy study. The sequenced sample was CD8+ T cells from peripheral blood mononuclear cells, obtained in the second trimester of pregnancy. The genes are TRBV4-3 and TRBJ1-2, with D hard to call. The CDR3 nucleotides are TGCGCCAGCAGCCAAGGCGGCAGAAACTATGGCTACACCTTC. Residues: CASSQGGRNYGYTF.